This T cell receptor beta chain was sequenced for a study of T cell repertoires in cytomegalovirus infection (dated by TCRdb to the late 2010s). The study in broad terms: Peptide stimulations targeted recently identified HLA-C-restricted CMV epitopes, whose presentation resists viral immunomodulation, together with well-studied HLA-B-restricted epitopes. Because public TCR beta signatures pointed to carriage of CMV infection together with the matching HLA type, the HLA type of each donor mattered for the analysis. Summary of the overall study and its limitations: In the ex vivo response, HLA-C-restricted CMV-specific TCR beta clonotypes were dominant, and in two of eight donors the single most frequent clonotype came from this HLA-C-restricted group. In both this cohort and an independent cohort of some 380 donors, the cumulative frequency of public TCR beta family members distinguished carriers of CMV infection plus the relevant HLA type.

The CDR3 measures 17 amino acids from cysteine to phenylalanine. Here the CDR3 DNA is all that survives: 51 bases in frame from base 1. For CDR1 and CDR2, the germline V gene lists MNHGY and SAAAGT. V ends up 1 base short and J 1 base short, with an unmatched junction base count of 6. Sequencing instrument: Illumina HiSeq 1500. TCRdb reworked the public reads: Q25 trimming with fastp, MiXCR clone assembly, productive beta chains retained. Each entry is one CDR3 protein sequence, shown with its most common DNA and genes. For this sample the table gives more than 250,000 distinct CDR3 sequences, of which around a quarter were detected only once. The top ten clonotypes cover more than 10% of the sample. This clonotype has a handful of counts. There is no known antigen for this receptor. No much larger clonotype is one base removed from it; base qualities were not supplied. The treatment or condition label on this specimen signifies: in vitro stimulation with specific CMV peptide epitopes to enrich CMV-specific T cells.

Sequencing was performed on cultured PBMCs, taken from culture after CMV antigen stimulation. The chain is made from TRBV6-8 and TRBJ2-3; 9 nucleotides in the junction match TRBD2. The clonotype comes from a human donor in good health (CMV status not recorded). Some clones in this sample may be carry-over from other donors' samples. The nucleotide sequence is TGTGCCAGCAGTTACTTTAGTAGCGGGAGTGGCACAGATACGCAGTATTTT. This encodes CASSYFSSGSGTDTQYF.